The 4 T cell receptor beta chains in this list originate from one sample, sequenced in a study of blood T cell repertoires in COVID-19. The repertoire was sequenced with immunoSEQ multiplex PCR; TCRdb's copy has only in-frame clones and lacks some. Among more than 200,000 clones listed, around 80% were seen once. The sequencing input was peripheral blood. The receptors were gathered from a woman in her thirties or forties with active or convalescent COVID-19.

The chain joins TRBV4-2 to TRBJ2-5, with TRBD2 matching over 11 bases. CDR3 length equals 14 residues. Germline V lookup: CDR1 LGHNA, CDR2 YNFKEQ. V was pared by 4 bases and J by 5 bases, with 3 bases of the junction left unmatched. Written as DNA, the CDR3 is TGTGCCAGCAGCCCCATAGCGGGGGGGGAGACCCAGTACTTC. It codes for CASSPIAGGETQYF.

The chain carries TRBV7-8 and TRBJ2-3; D gene uncertain. The CDR3 is 14 residues long. Germline CDR1 is SGHVS and CDR2 is FQNEAQ. V was pared by 4 bases and J by 4 bases, with 12 bases between. CDR3 nucleotides: TGTGCCAGCAGCTCCCAGGTTATAGCAGATACGCAGTATTTT. Amino acid sequence: CASSSQVIADTQYF.

The rearrangement links TRBV18 to TRBJ1-5; the D is unclear. Per germline, CDR1 KGHSH and CDR2 LQKENI. Trimming removed 5 bases from V and 4 bases from J, with 9 bases in between. The CDR3 is 13 amino acids. In DNA form, the CDR3 reads TGTGCCAGCTCATCCCAGGAAAATCAGCCCCAGCATTTT. Translating it yields CASSSQENQPQHF. The complete variable domain, with remaining parts taken from reference TRBV18 and TRBJ1-5, reads NAGVMQNPRHLVRRRGQEARLRCSPMKGHSHVYWYRQLPEEGLKFMVYLQKENIIDESGMPKERFSAEFPKEGPSILRIQQVVRGDSAAYFCASSSQENQPQHFGDGTRLSIL.

This clone showed up many times. In DNA, the CDR3 is TGTGCCATCAGTGATTATCCAGGGCAGGCGGGAGAAAACATTCAGTACTTC. This translates into CAISDYPGQAGENIQYF. The chain is built from TRBV10-3 and TRBJ2-4, with 7 nucleotides matching TRBD2. This CDR3 is 17 amino acids long. Germline V lookup: CDR1 ENHRY, CDR2 SYGVKD. The V segment lost 3 bases and the J segment 5 bases; nucleotides outside the gene matches: 13.